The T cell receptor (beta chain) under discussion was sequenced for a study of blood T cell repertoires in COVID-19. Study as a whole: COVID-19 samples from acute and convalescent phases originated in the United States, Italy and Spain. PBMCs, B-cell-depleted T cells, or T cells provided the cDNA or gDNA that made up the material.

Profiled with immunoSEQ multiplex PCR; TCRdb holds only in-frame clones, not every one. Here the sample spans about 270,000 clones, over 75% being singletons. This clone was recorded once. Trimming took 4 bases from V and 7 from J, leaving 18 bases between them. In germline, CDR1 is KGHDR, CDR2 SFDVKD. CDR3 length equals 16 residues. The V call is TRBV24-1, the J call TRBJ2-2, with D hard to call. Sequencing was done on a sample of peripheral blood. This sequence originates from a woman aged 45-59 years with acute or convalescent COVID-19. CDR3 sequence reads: CATSDRLGSARGELFF. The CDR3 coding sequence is TGTGCCACCAGTGACCGACTCGGCTCGGCTCGCGGGGAGCTGTTTTTT.